The 20 T cell receptor beta chains below all came from one sample that was sequenced in a study of identifying expanded T cells in peripheral blood. Using immunoSEQ multiplex PCR, the repertoire was profiled, and TCRdb retains in-frame clones only, with some absent. The data show about 81,000 clones, roughly 84% seen once. Sequenced: blood. The receptors were sampled from a person aged 18 to 69 in good health.

J is TRBJ2-2 and V is TRBV6-5; D is ambiguous. Germline CDR1 MNHEY, CDR2 SVGAGI. Trimming stripped 7 bases from V and 7 bases from J, with 10 bases between. CDR3 length: 12 residues. The CDR3 DNA reads TGTGCCAGCATATCCACGGGCGGGGAGCTGTTTTTT. It specifies CASISTGGELFF.

This chain uses TRBV7-9 with TRBJ1-3, with D unclear. The germline V gene encodes CDR1 SEHNR and CDR2 FQNEAQ (reference sequence). CDR3 length: 17 residues. The V gene lost 1 base and the J gene lost 1 base, with 14 bases spanning the gap. The CDR3 DNA reads TGTGCCAGCAGCTTAGGACGGAACAGAGGGTCTGGAAACACCATATATTTT. Residues: CASSLGRNRGSGNTIYF.

The rearrangement links TRBV28 to TRBJ2-1; D possibly corresponds to TRBD1 (5 bases). Germline CDR1 reads MDHEN; CDR2 reads SYDVKM. This CDR3 spans 14 amino acids. V lost 4 bases and J lost 6, with 13 bases in between. Here the CDR3 reads CASSYPRRGNEQFF. DNA of the CDR3: TGTGCCAGCAGTTACCCGCGAAGGGGCAATGAGCAGTTCTTC.

The J gene is TRBJ2-3, the V gene TRBV7-3, with D perhaps TRBD2 (7 bases). The CDR3 has 17 residues. V lost 5 bases to trimming and J lost 7 bases, with 25 bases between them. CDR1 is SGHTA, CDR2 FQGTGA, per germline. CDR3 nucleotides: TGTGCCAGCAGCCCCCCCCGGGGGTTTCGGGGGGCAAATACGCAGTATTTT. Translated: CASSPPRGFRGANTQYF.

The genes are TRBV5-6 and TRBJ2-3; 7 bases align to TRBD2. V dropped 4 bases and J dropped 2; count of bases not matched to a gene: 7. This CDR3 is built from 15 residues. Germline CDR1 and CDR2: SGHDT and YYEEEE. The CDR3 here is CASSPLAADTDTQYF. CDR3 in DNA: TGTGCCAGCAGCCCGCTAGCGGCGGACACAGATACGCAGTATTTT.

V usage is TRBV7-9 and J usage is TRBJ1-2; D is ambiguous. Looked up from germline, CDR1 is SEHNR and CDR2 is FQNEAQ (reference sequence). CDR3 size: 13 residues. V dropped 1 base and J dropped 6 bases, with 9 bases sitting between them. Written as DNA, the CDR3 is TGTGCCAGCAGCTTAGTAGGCGGGGATGGCTACACCTTC. Translation: CASSLVGGDGYTF.

J is TRBJ1-4 and V is TRBV23-1; 9 positions agree with TRBD1. TRBV23-1 is filed as an ORF, its function uncertain. Trimming took 0 bases from V and 5 from J; bases not matched to a gene: 7. The CDR3 sequence is 17 residues long. The CDR3 bases are TGCGCCAGCAGTCAATCAGATTCCGGGACAGGGAATGAAAAACTGTTTTTT. Encoded protein: CASSQSDSGTGNEKLFF.

CDR3 sequence reads: CSVVVWTGGGEQYF. The DNA of the CDR3 is TGCAGCGTTGTGGTCTGGACAGGGGGCGGCGAGCAGTACTTC. This sequence joins TRBV29-1 and TRBJ2-7; 11 bases match TRBD1. The CDR3 totals 14 residues. Looked up from germline, CDR1 is SQVTM and CDR2 is ANQGSEA. With 4 bases clipped from V and 6 bases from J, the junction kept 8 bases outside the gene matches.

The chain's CDR3 is CASSQERNNEQFF. CDR3 nucleotides: TGCGCCAGCAGCCAAGAACGAAACAATGAGCAGTTCTTC. The chain has TRBV4-1 and TRBJ2-1; no clear D gene. Germline V gives CDR1 MGHRA, CDR2 YSYEKL. The CDR3 runs to 13 residues. V was pared by 0 bases and J by 5 bases, with 5 bases between.

This clone rates as medium-sized. The chain's CDR3 is CASSSGISGNTIYF. CDR3 nucleotide sequence: TGTGCCAGCAGTTCAGGGATCTCTGGAAACACCATATATTTT. The chain couples TRBV28 to TRBJ1-3, with D possibly TRBD1 on 5 matching bases. This CDR3 has 14 amino acids. Germline loops: CDR1 MDHEN, CDR2 SYDVKM. V lost 4 bases and J 0 bases, leaving 7 bases between the germline ends. Using reference TRBV28 and TRBJ1-3 for the parts outside the CDR3, the full variable domain is DVKVTQSSRYLVKRTGEKVFLECVQDMDHENMFWYRQDPGLGLRLIYFSYDVKMKEKGDIPEGYSVSREKKERFSLILESASTNQTSMYLCASSSGISGNTIYFGEGSWLTVV.

The chain joins TRBV6-6 to TRBJ1-5; D is perhaps TRBD1 (5 bases). Trimming left V 8 bases short and J 7 bases short, with 15 bases between. This CDR3 is built from 13 residues. Germline CDR1 and CDR2: MNHNY and SVGAGI (reference sequence). Written as DNA, the CDR3 is TGTGCCAGCGCTCGGGGCCGGGAGCAGCCCCAGCATTTT. As protein: CASARGREQPQHF.

V gene TRBV7-3 combines with J gene TRBJ2-3; no clear D gene. V lost 5 bases and J lost 3, with 9 bases in between. This CDR3 has 13 amino acids. CDR1 SGHTA and CDR2 FQGTGA come from the germline V gene. This chain's CDR3 is CASSLLRTDTQYF. The DNA of the CDR3 is TGTGCCAGCAGCCTCCTCCGTACAGATACGCAGTATTTT.

The chain employs TRBV19 and TRBJ2-3, with D possibly called TRBD1 or TRBD2 (5 bases each). This CDR3 comprises 15 residues. Per the germline V gene, CDR1 is LNHDA and CDR2 is SQIVND (reference sequence). V shed 4 bases and J shed 5 bases, with 16 bases lying between them. CDR3 residues: CASSSRGRGVDTQYF. The CDR3 DNA follows: TGTGCCAGTAGTAGCCGGGGAAGGGGTGTAGATACGCAGTATTTT.

The count of this clone is one. CDR3: CASRGLGSETQYF. The CDR3 nucleotides are TGTGCCAGCAGGGGCTTAGGGTCAGAGACCCAGTACTTC. The chain carries TRBV28 and TRBJ2-5; no definite D call. The germline V gene has CDR1 MDHEN and CDR2 SYDVKM. CDR3 length: 13 amino acids. V lost 6 bases, J lost 4 bases, and 12 bases lay in between.

The chain employs TRBV18 and TRBJ1-5; TRBD1 aligns across 7 bases. The V gene end was trimmed by 2 bases and the J gene end by 3 bases; junction bases not matched to a gene: 7. The CDR3 contains 16 residues. Germline V gene data show CDR1 as KGHSH and CDR2 as LQKENI. Here the CDR3 reads CASSPKGQLFNQPQHF. The CDR3 nucleotides read TGTGCCAGCTCACCAAAGGGACAGCTCTTCAATCAGCCCCAGCATTTT. Based on the CDR3 plus reference TRBV18 and TRBJ1-5, the full variable domain is NAGVMQNPRHLVRRRGQEARLRCSPMKGHSHVYWYRQLPEEGLKFMVYLQKENIIDESGMPKERFSAEFPKEGPSILRIQQVVRGDSAAYFCASSPKGQLFNQPQHFGDGTRLSIL.

In nucleotides, the CDR3 is TGTGCCAGCAGCTTAGCGCTCAGGGGACGAGACTATGGCTACACCTTC. Protein: CASSLALRGRDYGYTF. This rearrangement joins TRBV7-2 to TRBJ1-2; maybe TRBD1 (6 bases). The length of the CDR3 is 16 residues. The V gene lost 0 bases and the J gene lost 3 bases, with 14 bases spanning the gap. Germline CDR1 SGHTA, CDR2 FQGNSA.

The chain combines TRBV29-1 with TRBJ2-7; D is possibly TRBD2 (6 bases). The V and J ends lost 6 bases and 4 bases respectively, with 19 bases between them. The CDR3 has 14 amino acids. Germline values: CDR1 SQVTM, CDR2 ANQGSEA. This CDR3 reads CSVIRDLDSYEQYF. For the CDR3, the DNA is TGCAGCGTGATCCGGGACTTGGATAGTTACGAGCAGTACTTC.

The rearrangement uses TRBV29-1 and TRBJ2-7, with 8 bases aligning to TRBD1. The CDR3 covers 16 residues. Germline V gene lookup returns CDR1 SQVTM and CDR2 ANQGSEA. The V and J ends lost 1 base and 2 bases, in that order; junction bases with no gene match: 10. CDR3: CSVEGLQGVGTYEQYF. CDR3 sequence (DNA): TGCAGCGTTGAAGGGTTACAGGGGGTGGGCACCTACGAGCAGTACTTC.

J is TRBJ2-3 and V is TRBV9, with D tentatively TRBD2 (5 bases). Germline V gene data show CDR1 as SGDLS and CDR2 as YYNGEE. V lost 0 bases and J lost 4, with 15 bases in between. The CDR3 consists of 16 residues. CDR3 sequence reads: CASSVAEGVGADTQYF. CDR3 DNA sequence: TGTGCCAGCAGCGTAGCAGAGGGTGTGGGAGCAGATACGCAGTATTTT.

V and J are TRBV27 and TRBJ2-7; 8 positions agree with TRBD1. Germline CDR1 and CDR2: MNHEY and SMNVEV (reference sequence). CDR3 size: 15 residues. V shed 3 bases and J 4 bases; nucleotides not matched to a gene: 8. In nucleotides, the CDR3 is TGTGCCAGCAGTTTCCTTGGACAGGGAAGGTACGAGCAGTACTTC. Its protein product is CASSFLGQGRYEQYF.